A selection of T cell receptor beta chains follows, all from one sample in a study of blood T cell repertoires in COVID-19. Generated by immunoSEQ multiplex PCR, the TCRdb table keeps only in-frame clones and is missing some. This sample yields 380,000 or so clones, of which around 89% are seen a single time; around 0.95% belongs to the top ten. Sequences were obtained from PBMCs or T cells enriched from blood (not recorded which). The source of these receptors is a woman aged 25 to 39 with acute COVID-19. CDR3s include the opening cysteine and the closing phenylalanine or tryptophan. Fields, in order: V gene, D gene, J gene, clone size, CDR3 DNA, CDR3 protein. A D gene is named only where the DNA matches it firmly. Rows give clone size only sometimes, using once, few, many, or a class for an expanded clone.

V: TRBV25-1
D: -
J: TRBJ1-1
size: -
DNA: TGTGCCAGCAGGCAGGGGACTGAAGCTTTCTTT
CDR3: CASRQGTEAFF

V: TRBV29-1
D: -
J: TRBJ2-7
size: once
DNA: TGCAGCGTTGAAGAGGGCACACCCTACGAGCAGTACTTC
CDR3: CSVEEGTPYEQYF

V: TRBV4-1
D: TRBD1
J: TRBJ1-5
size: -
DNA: TGCGCCAGCAGCCAGGAACCGACAGGGGGACAGCCCCAGCATTTT
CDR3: CASSQEPTGGQPQHF

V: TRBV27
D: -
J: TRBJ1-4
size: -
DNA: TGTGCCAGCGGCAGATTGAATGAAAAACTGTTTTTT
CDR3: CASGRLNEKLFF

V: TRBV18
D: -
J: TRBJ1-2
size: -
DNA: TGTGCCAGCTCACCGGTCCCAGGGAACTATGGCTACACCTTC
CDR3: CASSPVPGNYGYTF

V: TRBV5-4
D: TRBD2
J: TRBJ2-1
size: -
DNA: TGTGCCAGCAGCTTCGGGACTAGCGTTTACAATGAGCAGTTCTTC
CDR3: CASSFGTSVYNEQFF

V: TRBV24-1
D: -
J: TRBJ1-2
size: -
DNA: TGTGCCACCAGTGACCCTACAGGGTATGGCTACACCTTC
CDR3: CATSDPTGYGYTF

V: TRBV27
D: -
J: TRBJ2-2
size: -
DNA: TGTGCCAGCAGACGTCTAGATGTCGGGGAGCTGTTTTTT
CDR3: CASRRLDVGELFF

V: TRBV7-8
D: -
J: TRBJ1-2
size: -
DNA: TGTGCCAGCAGCTTAGGATCTTTGGGGCCTGGCTACACCTTC
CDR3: CASSLGSLGPGYTF

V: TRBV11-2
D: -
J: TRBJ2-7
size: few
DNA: TGTGCCAGCAGCTTAGGGGGGCTTGCCGAGCAGTACTTC
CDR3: CASSLGGLAEQYF

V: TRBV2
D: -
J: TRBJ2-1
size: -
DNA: TGTGCCAGCAGTGTAAGTCAGGTAGAGGGTTACAATGAGCAGTTCTTC
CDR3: CASSVSQVEGYNEQFF

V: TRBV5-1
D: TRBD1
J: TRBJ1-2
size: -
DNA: TGCGCCAGCAGCTTGGACTCCTCTGGACAGGGGAATATGTATGGCTACACCTTC
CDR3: CASSLDSSGQGNMYGYTF

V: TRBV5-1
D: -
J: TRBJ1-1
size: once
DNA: TGCGCCAGCAGCTTGGGTCTTACGGACACTGAAGCTTTCTTT
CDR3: CASSLGLTDTEAFF

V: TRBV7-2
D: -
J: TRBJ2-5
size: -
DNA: TGTGCCAGCAGCTCCGAGGGGGGGAGTGGGGTGACCCAGTACTTC
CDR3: CASSSEGGSGVTQYF

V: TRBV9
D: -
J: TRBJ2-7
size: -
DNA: TGTGCCAGCAGCGTAGGTGGGGCAGACGAGCAGTACTTC
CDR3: CASSVGGADEQYF

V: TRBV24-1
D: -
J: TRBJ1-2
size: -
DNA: TGTGCCACCGGGACAAACACCAACTATGGCTACACCTTC
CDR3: CATGTNTNYGYTF

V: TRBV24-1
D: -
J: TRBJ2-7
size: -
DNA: TGTGCCACCAGTGCGGGAGACTACGAGCAGTACTTC
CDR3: CATSAGDYEQYF

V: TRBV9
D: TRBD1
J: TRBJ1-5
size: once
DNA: TGTGCCAGCAGCGTTGGACCAGGGGGTGGTCAGCCCCAGCATTTT
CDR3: CASSVGPGGGQPQHF

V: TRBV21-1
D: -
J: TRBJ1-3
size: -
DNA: TGTGCCAGCAGCAATATTCCGCGGCGGGGGGCGAGGCTCGCCACCATATATTTT
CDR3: CASSNIPRRGARLATIYF

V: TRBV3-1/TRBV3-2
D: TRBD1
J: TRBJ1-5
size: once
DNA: TGTGCCAGCAGCCAGGGACAGGGACCGGGACAGCCCCAGCATTTT
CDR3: CASSQGQGPGQPQHF

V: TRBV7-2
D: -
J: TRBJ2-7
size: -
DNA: TGTGCCAGCAGCCCAAGCAGGAACGAGCAGTACTTC
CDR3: CASSPSRNEQYF

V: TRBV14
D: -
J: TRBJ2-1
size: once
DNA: TGTGCCAGCAACGCCATTCAGGGTCTCACCTACAATGAGCAGTTCTTC
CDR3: CASNAIQGLTYNEQFF

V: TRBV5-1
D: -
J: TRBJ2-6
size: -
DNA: TGCGCCAGCAGCTTGGTGCTGGGGGGAGGGGCCAACGTCCTGACTTTC
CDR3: CASSLVLGGGANVLTF

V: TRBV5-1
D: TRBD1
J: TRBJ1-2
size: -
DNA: TGCGCCAGCAGCGCGGGACAGGGGGTTGGCTACACCTTC
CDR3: CASSAGQGVGYTF

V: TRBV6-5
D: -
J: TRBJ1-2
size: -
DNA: TGTGCCAGCAGTTATTCCGACAGGTCGTTCTATGGCTACACCTTC
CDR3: CASSYSDRSFYGYTF

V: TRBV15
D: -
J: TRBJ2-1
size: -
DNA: TGTGCCACCAGCAGAGATTGGGGAGACCGTAACAATGAGCAGTTCTTC
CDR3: CATSRDWGDRNNEQFF

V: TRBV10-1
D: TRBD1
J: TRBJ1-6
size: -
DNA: TGCGCCAGCAGTGGACAGGGGATCAATTCACCCCTCCACTTT
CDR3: CASSGQGINSPLHF

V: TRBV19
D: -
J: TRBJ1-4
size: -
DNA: TGTGCCAGTAGTCTCGCGGGGACGGTGGGTGAAAAACTGTTTTTT
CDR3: CASSLAGTVGEKLFF

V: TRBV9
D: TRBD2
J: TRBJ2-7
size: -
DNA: TGTGCCAGCAGCTCCAGCGGGGGCAACTCCTACGAGCAGTACTTC
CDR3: CASSSSGGNSYEQYF

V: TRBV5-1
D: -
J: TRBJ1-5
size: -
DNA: TGCGCCAGCAGCTTGGAGAGATTTCAGCCCCAGCATTTT
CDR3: CASSLERFQPQHF

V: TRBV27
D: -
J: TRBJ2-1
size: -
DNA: TGTGCCAGCAGTACTCCTTCGTCGGGACAGTTCTTC
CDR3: CASSTPSSGQFF

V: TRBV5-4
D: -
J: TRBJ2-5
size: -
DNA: TGTGCCAGCAGCTTGGAGGGAGAAGGGGAGACCCAGTACTTC
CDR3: CASSLEGEGETQYF

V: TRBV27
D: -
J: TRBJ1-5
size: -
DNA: TGTGCCAGCAGTTTATTCAGGGGTGGCAATCAGCCCCAGCATTTT
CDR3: CASSLFRGGNQPQHF

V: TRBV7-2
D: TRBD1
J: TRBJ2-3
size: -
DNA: TGTGCCAGCAGCTTCCAGACAGGGGTGTCAGATACGCAGTATTTT
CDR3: CASSFQTGVSDTQYF

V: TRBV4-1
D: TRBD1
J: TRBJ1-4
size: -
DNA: TGCGCCAGCAGCCGAGGGACAGGGAGCGAAAAACTGTTTTTT
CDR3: CASSRGTGSEKLFF

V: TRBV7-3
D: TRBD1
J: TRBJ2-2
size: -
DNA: TGTGCCAGCAGCCTTCAAAGCAGGGGGCTGACCGGGGAGCTGTTTTTT
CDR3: CASSLQSRGLTGELFF

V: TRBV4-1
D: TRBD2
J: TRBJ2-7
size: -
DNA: TGCGCCAGCAGCCCTAGCGGGGAACGGGAGCAGTACTTC
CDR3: CASSPSGEREQYF

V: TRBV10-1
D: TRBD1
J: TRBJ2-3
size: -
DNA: TGCGCCAGCAAACAGGGGTCGACCAGCACAGATACGCAGTATTTT
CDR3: CASKQGSTSTDTQYF

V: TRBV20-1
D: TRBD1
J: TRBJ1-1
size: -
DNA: TGCAGTGCTACGGACAGGGTGGCTTTCTTT
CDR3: CSATDRVAFF

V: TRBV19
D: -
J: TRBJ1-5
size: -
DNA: TGTGCCAGTAGTATAGATCGTTCGGTTCAGCCCCAGCATTTT
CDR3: CASSIDRSVQPQHF

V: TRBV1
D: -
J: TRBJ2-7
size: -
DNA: TGCACCAGCAGCGTTAGCTCCGGGACAGGGGCCCACGAGCAGTACTTC
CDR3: CTSSVSSGTGAHEQYF

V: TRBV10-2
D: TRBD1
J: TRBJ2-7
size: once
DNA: TGCGCCAGCAGTGAGACCGGGACAGGTAACTACGAGCAGTACTTC
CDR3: CASSETGTGNYEQYF

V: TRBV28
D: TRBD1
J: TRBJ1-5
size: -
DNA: TGTGCCAGCAGTTCCCAGAGGCAGGGGGGCAATCAGCCCCAGCATTTT
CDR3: CASSSQRQGGNQPQHF

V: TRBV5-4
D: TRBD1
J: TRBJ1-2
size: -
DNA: TGTGCCAGCAGCTTGGGAGGACAGGCAAGGAAGGGCTACACCTTC
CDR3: CASSLGGQARKGYTF

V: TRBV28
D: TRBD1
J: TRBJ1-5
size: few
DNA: TGTGCCAGCAGTCCCCAAGGGGGCAAGAGGAATCAGCCCCAGCATTTT
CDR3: CASSPQGGKRNQPQHF

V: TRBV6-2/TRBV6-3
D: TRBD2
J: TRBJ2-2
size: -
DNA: TGTGCCAGCAGTTTTGGACTAGCTTTTAGCACCGGGGAGCTGTTTTTT
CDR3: CASSFGLAFSTGELFF

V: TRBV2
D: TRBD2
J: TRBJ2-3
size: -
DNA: TGTGCCAACCCGGGACTAGCGGGGGAGTCTAGCACAGATACGCAGTATTTT
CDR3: CANPGLAGESSTDTQYF

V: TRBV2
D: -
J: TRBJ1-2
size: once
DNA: TGTGCCAGCAGACGAATGTTTGGGGAGGCCTATGGCTACACCTTC
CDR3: CASRRMFGEAYGYTF

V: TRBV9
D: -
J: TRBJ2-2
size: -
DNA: TGTGCCAGCAGCGTCCATAAACAGGGCTCGAACACCGGGGAGCTGTTTTTT
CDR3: CASSVHKQGSNTGELFF

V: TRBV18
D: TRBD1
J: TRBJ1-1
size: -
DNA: TGTGCCAGCTCCCTCGGACAGGGCAATCTGGACACTGAAGCTTTCTTT
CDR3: CASSLGQGNLDTEAFF

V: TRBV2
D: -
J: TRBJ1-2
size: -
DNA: TGTGCCAGCAGTGAAGAAACAGGGCCCGCTTTGGGCTACACCTTC
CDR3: CASSEETGPALGYTF

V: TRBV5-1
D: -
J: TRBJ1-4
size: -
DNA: TGCGCCAGCAGCTTGGCCCTGGGAGGGGAAAAACTGTTTTTT
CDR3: CASSLALGGEKLFF

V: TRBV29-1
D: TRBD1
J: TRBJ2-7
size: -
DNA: TGCAGCTTCTCCGGGACAGGCGATTACGAGCAGTACTTC
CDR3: CSFSGTGDYEQYF

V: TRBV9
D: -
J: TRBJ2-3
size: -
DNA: TGTGCCAGCAGCGTAGGTCTCACGGGCACAGATACGCAGTATTTT
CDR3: CASSVGLTGTDTQYF

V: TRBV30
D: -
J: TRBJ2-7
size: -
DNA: TGTGCCTGGAGCCGGGACACCTCCTACGAGCAGTACTTC
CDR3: CAWSRDTSYEQYF

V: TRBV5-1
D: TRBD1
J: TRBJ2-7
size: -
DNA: TGCGCCAGCCAATCCACGACAGGGGGTGGCGAGCAGTACTTC
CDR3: CASQSTTGGGEQYF

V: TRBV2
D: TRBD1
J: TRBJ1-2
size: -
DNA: TGTGCCAGCGCGGACAGGGCCCCCATAGGCTACACCTTC
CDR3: CASADRAPIGYTF